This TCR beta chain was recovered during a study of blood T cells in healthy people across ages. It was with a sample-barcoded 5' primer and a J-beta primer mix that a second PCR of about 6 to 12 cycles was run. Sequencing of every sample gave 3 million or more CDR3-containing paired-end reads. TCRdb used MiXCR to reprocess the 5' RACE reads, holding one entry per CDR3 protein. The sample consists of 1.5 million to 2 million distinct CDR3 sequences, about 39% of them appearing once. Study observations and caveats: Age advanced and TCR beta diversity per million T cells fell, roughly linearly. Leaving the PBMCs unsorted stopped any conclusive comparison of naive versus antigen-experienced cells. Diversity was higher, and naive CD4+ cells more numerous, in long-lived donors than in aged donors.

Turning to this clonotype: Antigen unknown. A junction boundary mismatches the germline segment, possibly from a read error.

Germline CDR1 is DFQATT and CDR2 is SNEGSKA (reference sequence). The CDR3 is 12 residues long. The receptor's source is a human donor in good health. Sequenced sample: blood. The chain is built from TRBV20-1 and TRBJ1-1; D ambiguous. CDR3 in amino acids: CSVRDMNTEAFF. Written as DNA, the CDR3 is TGCAGTGTTAGAGATATGAACACTGAAGCTTTCTTT.